This T cell receptor (beta chain) was identified in a study of vaccination and CD4 T cells after COVID-19. About the research overall: Cells were stimulated with overlapping spike peptide pools from SARS-CoV-2, HCoV-NL63, HCoV-OC43 and HCoV-229E. Cultures designated as controls were supplied with a CEFX pool, an HIV-1 Nef pool, or no peptide.

This clonotype was seen only once. Its antigen is currently unknown. The V gene's germline CDR1 is SGHRS and CDR2 YFSETQ. The CDR3 runs to 16 residues. V dropped 0 bases and J dropped 0; count of bases not matched to a gene: 2. Described treatment: approximately nine-day PBMC culture with coronavirus spike peptide pools or control peptides (ViraFEST assay). Sequencing of cultured CD4+ T cell DNA used the Oncomine TCR Beta short-read assay. TCRdb used MiXCR to reprocess the PCR reads, holding one entry per CDR3 protein. The sample consists of fewer than 15,000 distinct CDR3 sequences, roughly 50% of them appearing once.

Sequencing input: CD4+ T cells from blood, cultured in vitro. The sequence was obtained from a human donor who had recovered from COVID-19. This chain connects TRBV5-1 to TRBJ2-3; 9 nucleotides agree with TRBD2. CDR3 protein: CASSLASGTSTDTQYF. The CDR3 nucleotides are TGCGCCAGCAGCTTGGCTAGCGGGACTAGCACAGATACGCAGTATTTT. Looking up the rest from reference TRBV5-1 and TRBJ2-3 gives the full variable domain: KAGVTQTPRYLIKTRGQQVTLSCSPISGHRSVSWYQQTPGQGLQFLFEYFSETQRNKGNFPGRFSGRQFSNSRSEMNVSTLELGDSALYLCASSLASGTSTDTQYFGPGTRLTVL.